This TCR beta chain was recorded in a study of shared clonotypes between healthy human individuals. Overall study findings and caveats: Sorted-subset samples were not fully sequenced, rarefaction indicated.

Of note for this clone: Its antigen is unidentified.

The repertoire was sequenced with immunoSEQ multiplex PCR; TCRdb's copy has only in-frame clones and lacks some. This sample carries around 990,000 clones, approximately 75% of them seen once, and the ten largest clones take about 0.89%. All participating donors were Caucasian adults from Nashville, Tennessee. CDR1 SGHVS and CDR2 FNYEAQ come from the germline V gene. This CDR3 has 11 residues. V lost 6 bases to trimming and J lost 9 bases, with 10 bases between them. The sequencing sample was made of memory CD4+ T cells from PBMCs. Subset reported: CD45RA-negative fraction. This clonotype was sampled from a man in his late teens or twenties in good health. Some clones in this sample may be carry-over from other donors' samples. This chain connects TRBV7-6 to TRBJ2-3; D possibly corresponds to TRBD2 (5 bases). CDR3 residues: CASSDWETQYF. The CDR3 nucleotides are TGTGCCAGCAGTGATTGGGAGACGCAGTATTTT.